These 7 T cell receptor beta chains were sequenced from one sample in a study of regulatory T cells in long-lasting Graves disease. Relying on iRepertoire HTBI primers and Arm-PCR of CDR3 regions, the team built TCR beta libraries. A single record per CDR3 protein comes from TCRdb applying MiXCR to the multiplex PCR reads. This sample carries a few hundred thousand distinct CDR3 sequences, 13% of them seen once, and the ten largest clones take roughly 10%. Time point noted: newly diagnosed GD, antithyroid drugs for less than 3 months. There was RNA extracted from PBMCs, and the TCR library was made from it. This sample was shared with a second study, whose subject was T cells in Graves' hyperthyroidism and ophthalmopathy.

This specimen consisted of peripheral blood mononuclear cells (PBMCs), obtained at new diagnosis, from a patient treated with antithyroid drugs. The receptors here all came from a man between 25 and 39 years old with Graves disease.

This clonotype was seen at least ten times. The chain combines TRBV20-1 with TRBJ2-7, with TRBD2 matching 7 bases. The CDR3 extends over 14 amino acids. Per germline, CDR1 DFQATT and CDR2 SNEGSKA (reference sequence). V shed 4 bases and J 3 bases; nucleotides not matched to a gene: 9. The CDR3 protein is CSATGREDLYEQYF. Written as DNA, the CDR3 is TGCAGTGCTACCGGACGGGAGGACCTCTACGAGCAGTACTTC.

This clonotype was detected many times. V is TRBV30 and J is TRBJ1-2; D remains ambiguous. Trimming stripped 2 bases from V and 5 bases from J, with 12 bases between. Looked up from germline, CDR1 is GTSNPN and CDR2 is SVGIG (reference sequence). The CDR3 extends over 13 amino acids. The CDR3, as DNA: TGTGCCTGGAGTCCCCTCCCGGAATATGGCTACACCTTC. Its translation: CAWSPLPEYGYTF.

This clonotype was observed at least ten times. The rearrangement joins TRBV5-8 to TRBJ2-1, with 12 positions matching TRBD2. From germline, CDR1 is SGHTS and CDR2 YDEGEE. Trimming took 1 base from V and 8 from J; bases not matched to a gene: 4. There are 15 residues in the CDR3. CDR3 amino acids: CASSLRLAGDHEQFF. CDR3 in DNA: TGTGCCAGCAGCTTGAGACTAGCGGGAGATCATGAGCAGTTCTTC.

This clonotype was counted many times. The chain recombines TRBV7-9 with TRBJ2-7; 13 nucleotides match TRBD2. The germline gives CDR1 SEHNR, CDR2 FQNEAQ (reference sequence). The CDR3 is 17 residues long. V dropped 5 bases and J dropped 1; count of bases not matched to a gene: 8. The CDR3 coding sequence is TGTGCCAGCAGCCGACCCACTAGCGGGAGGGATTCCTACGAGCAGTACTTC. Translated, it gives CASSRPTSGRDSYEQYF.

The chain employs TRBV2 and TRBJ2-1; TRBD2 matches 10 bases. Germline values: CDR1 SNHLY, CDR2 FYNNEI. The CDR3 spans 15 residues. Trimming removed 3 bases from V and 7 bases from J; junction bases left unmatched: 6. The CDR3 reads CASSDSSGSSNEQFF. CDR3 DNA sequence: TGTGCCAGCAGTGACTCTAGCGGGAGCTCAAATGAGCAGTTCTTC.

This clonotype was picked up many times. The chain recombines TRBV5-4 with TRBJ2-1; a weak D match, TRBD2 (7 bases). The CDR3 is 15 amino acids. Deletions cut 2 bases from V and 6 bases from J, with 15 bases between. In germline, CDR1 is SGHNT, CDR2 YYREEE (reference sequence). The chain's CDR3 is CASSFRVRGGNEQFF. The CDR3 region has the DNA TGTGCCAGCAGCTTCAGGGTTAGGGGGGGCAATGAGCAGTTCTTC.

The CDR3 DNA reads TGTGCCATCAGCGGGAGGACTTCCCTCCTGGTCGGTGAGCAGTTCTTC. Translating it yields CAISGRTSLLVGEQFF. The chain is built from TRBV10-3 and TRBJ2-1; 7 nucleotides agree with TRBD2. V lost 6 bases to trimming and J lost 9 bases; unmatched junction nucleotides: 17. Germline V gene data show CDR1 as ENHRY and CDR2 as SYGVKD. The CDR3 length is 16 residues.